This T cell receptor (beta chain) stems from a study of blood T cells in healthy people across ages. This CDR3 region has 14 residues. Germline V CDR1 and CDR2: MDHEN, SYDVKM. Primed by a sample-barcoded 5' primer and a J-beta primer mix, a second PCR proceeded for 7 to 11 cycles. One entry per CDR3 protein results from TCRdb running MiXCR on the 5' RACE reads. The table has about a million distinct CDR3 sequences, roughly 43% seen once. The sequence came from a man aged 25 to 40 in good health. Sequencing was performed on blood. The chain uses TRBV28 and TRBJ2-7, with D perhaps given as TRBD1 or TRBD2 (5 bases each). The closer fit of TRBJ2-5 to the DNA end suggests the J call may be wrong. The CDR3 DNA follows: TGTGCCAGCAGTTTCCCGCAGGGACGGGAGACCCAGTACTTC. Translated: CASSFPQGRETQYF.